The next 13 T cell receptor beta chains were all read from a single sample in a study of prognosis after radiotherapy for stage I lung cancer (dated by TCRdb to 2020 to 2023). Sequencing was performed on an Illumina HiSeq 3000. Two rounds of multiplex PCR on genomic DNA were used to amplify the TCR beta CDR3 region. In the first PCR round, primers specific to each TRBV and TRBJ gene were used, and the primer sequences were filed in Chinese patent CN105087789A. The public reads were run again by TCRdb, first through fastp at Q25 and then through MiXCR, and only productive beta chains were kept. Each CDR3 protein gets just one entry, which takes the most common genes and DNA from the rows behind it. This sample comprises tens of thousands of distinct CDR3 sequences, around 40% of them detected only once. Clones ranked in the top ten supply around 50% of the sample. The source was PBMCs, collected before or after stereotactic body radiation therapy (not recorded which). Receptors originate from a donor aged 50 or older with non-small cell lung cancer.

This clonotype has ten or more counts. The CDR3 nucleotides are TGTGCCAGCAGCAAAACGAGCAGGGTCTATGGCTACACCTTC. It yields the protein CASSKTSRVYGYTF. The J gene is TRBJ1-2, the V gene TRBV6-2 or TRBV6-3, with D possibly matching TRBD1 (5 bases). The V end lost 6 bases, the J end lost 4 bases, and 15 bases lay between the germline ends. This CDR3 comprises 14 residues. Germline V gene sequence: CDR1 MNHEY, CDR2 SVGEGT.

About this clonotype itself: One base away lies a much larger clone, so this may be a sequencing read error. This rearrangement joins TRBV5-4 to TRBJ2-7; D is possibly TRBD2 (6 bases). The CDR3 is 16 residues long. Trimming removed 4 bases at V and 2 bases at J, with 19 bases between. Germline lookup yields CDR1 SGHNT and CDR2 YYREEE (reference sequence). The CDR3 here is CASSPSVRETTYEQYF. The DNA of the CDR3 is TGTGCCAGCAGCCCCTCCGTCCGGGAGACCACCTACGAGCAGTACTTC.

The chain uses TRBV11-3 and TRBJ1-2; D not certain. The CDR3 spans 17 residues. In germline, CDR1 is SGHNT, CDR2 YENEEA. V dropped 5 bases and J dropped 0 bases, with 19 bases sitting between them. For the CDR3, the DNA is TGTGCCAGCAGCCCTGAGACAAGGGTGTGGGCTAACTATGGCTACACCTTC. Protein sequence: CASSPETRVWANYGYTF.

This clonotype was counted at least ten times. J is TRBJ1-4 and V is TRBV28; 9 bases are shared with TRBD1. This CDR3 is 17 amino acids long. Germline assignment: CDR1 MDHEN and CDR2 SYDVKM. The junction had 11 bases not matched to a gene; V was cut back by 6 bases and J by 3 bases. The CDR3 region has the DNA TGTGCCAGCAGGTCAACGGGGACAGGGCAACCTAATGAAAAACTGTTTTTT. It encodes CASRSTGTGQPNEKLFF.

The genes are TRBV11-2 and TRBJ2-1; D is tentatively TRBD1 or TRBD2 (5 bases each). In germline, CDR1 is SGHAT, CDR2 FQNNGV. V was cut by 7 bases and J by 0 bases, with 16 bases left in between. This CDR3 comprises 16 residues. CDR3 nucleotide sequence: TGTGCCAGCATCACCTATCGTGGGGGCTCCTACAATGAGCAGTTCTTC. It yields the protein CASITYRGGSYNEQFF.

This clonotype was observed at least ten times. Here the CDR3 DNA reads TGTGCCAGCAGTTTCGGACTGGGGCGTCAGGGTGACTCCAATGAGCAGTTCTTC. Encoded protein: CASSFGLGRQGDSNEQFF. V is TRBV27 and J is TRBJ2-1; D may match TRBD1 or TRBD2 (5 bases each). Germline V CDR1 and CDR2: MNHEY, SMNVEV (reference sequence). Trimming took 3 bases from V and 6 from J, leaving 24 bases between them. The CDR3 is made up of 18 amino acids.

This clonotype was detected many times. The V gene is TRBV12-3 or TRBV12-4, the J gene TRBJ1-2; D might be TRBD1 (6 bases). V lost 7 bases, J lost 2 bases, and 14 bases lay in between. The CDR3 contains 14 residues. CDR3 nucleotide sequence: TGTGCCAGCAATTCCAGGGGAGCGAACTATGGCTACACCTTC. Translating it yields CASNSRGANYGYTF.

This clonotype was picked up many times. The V and J genes are TRBV19 and TRBJ2-1, with D possibly being TRBD2 (6 bases). The CDR3 covers 14 residues. Germline CDR1 and CDR2: LNHDA and SQIVND (reference sequence). V was trimmed by 7 bases and J by 4 bases, leaving 14 bases between them. The CDR3 protein is CASTPRRGYNEQFF. The CDR3 bases are TGTGCCAGTACCCCGAGGCGGGGATACAATGAGCAGTTCTTC.

The sample holds many counts of this clonotype. This chain links TRBV10-2 with TRBJ2-7; unclear D gene. V lost 6 bases and J lost 0, with 9 bases in between. The germline gives CDR1 WSHSY, CDR2 SAAADI. This CDR3 region has 13 residues. CDR3 DNA sequence: TGCGCCAGCAGGTACACCAGCTCCTACGAGCAGTACTTC. It yields the protein CASRYTSSYEQYF.

There are many counts of this clonotype. V is TRBV19 and J is TRBJ2-1; D may match TRBD1 or TRBD2 (5 bases each). CDR3 length: 16 residues. Trimming shortened V by 3 bases and J by 5 bases, and 17 bases separated the two germline ends. Germline loops: CDR1 LNHDA, CDR2 SQIVND (reference sequence). The CDR3 here is CASSMGTGGLHNEQFF. CDR3 DNA sequence: TGTGCCAGTAGTATGGGTACAGGTGGACTCCACAATGAGCAGTTCTTC.

The V gene is TRBV6-2 or TRBV6-3, the J gene TRBJ2-7; D uncertain. V was cut by 6 bases and J by 6 bases, with 9 bases left in between. In germline, CDR1 is MNHEY, CDR2 SVGEGT. The CDR3 spans 11 residues. The CDR3 spells CASSLSAEQYF. Here the CDR3 DNA reads TGTGCCAGCAGCCTCTCTGCCGAGCAGTACTTC.

The V gene is TRBV14, the J gene TRBJ2-7; perhaps TRBD1 as D (6 bases). The V end lost 4 bases, the J end lost 4 bases, and 23 bases lay between the germline ends. The CDR3 is made up of 17 amino acids. In germline, CDR1 is SGHDN, CDR2 FVKESK. The CDR3 DNA is TGTGCCAGCAGCCTATGGGATAGGACAGCCGACCGTTACGAGCAGTACTTC. Translation: CASSLWDRTADRYEQYF.

This clonotype was counted ten times or more. The chain has TRBV2 and TRBJ2-3; the match to TRBD2 covers 9 bases. V gave up 7 bases and J gave up 2 bases; unmatched junction bases: 4. Germline V gene data show CDR1 as SNHLY and CDR2 as FYNNEI. This CDR3 has 14 amino acids. The CDR3, as DNA: TGTGCCAGCAAGCTAGCGGGGAACACAGATACGCAGTATTTT. As protein: CASKLAGNTDTQYF.